Listed below are T cell receptor beta chains from one sample, sequenced in a study of blood T cell repertoires in COVID-19. Only in-frame clones appear in the TCRdb table, and some are missing; sequencing was by immunoSEQ multiplex PCR. This table holds 200,000 to 250,000 clones, 80% to 90% found once. The sequenced sample was PBMCs or T cells enriched from blood (not recorded which). The source is a man aged 35 to 55 who had recovered from COVID-19. CDR3s include the opening cysteine and the closing phenylalanine or tryptophan. A D gene is named only where the DNA matches it firmly. Size tells how often a clone was seen (once, few, many) or the class of an expanded clone, and some rows leave it out.

TRBJ1-2 - TRBV5-4 TRBD1 CASSPPTGYGYTF TGTGCCAGCAGCCCTCCGACAGGGTATGGCTACACCTTC
TRBJ1-3 once TRBV6-2/TRBV6-3 - CASSYSGVGGNTIYF TGTGCCAGCAGTTACTCCGGGGTTGGTGGAAACACCATATATTTT
TRBJ2-3 - TRBV5-6 - CASSLERGILSDTQYF TGTGCCAGCAGCTTGGAACGGGGGATTCTCTCAGATACGCAGTATTTT
TRBJ2-5 - TRBV7-7 TRBD2 CASSLYPTSLNPSQETQYF TGTGCCAGCAGCTTATACCCGACTAGCCTAAACCCCTCCCAAGAGACCCAGTACTTC
TRBJ2-1 many TRBV2 - CASRPQGSYNEQFF TGTGCCAGCAGACCCCAGGGGTCCTACAATGAGCAGTTCTTC
TRBJ2-7 - TRBV7-9 TRBD1 CASSGAGTEGEQYF TGTGCCAGCAGCGGCGCCGGGACAGAGGGCGAGCAGTACTTC
TRBJ2-1 - TRBV10-3 TRBD2 CAISEPGASGGYEQFF TGTGCCATCAGTGAGCCAGGGGCTAGCGGGGGCTATGAGCAGTTCTTC
TRBJ1-1 - TRBV27 TRBD1 CASSRHRGRNTEAFF TGTGCCAGCAGTCGCCACAGGGGTAGGAACACTGAAGCTTTCTTT
TRBJ2-7 - TRBV7-9 TRBD1 CASSASGQHYEQYF TGTGCCAGCAGCGCCTCGGGACAGCACTACGAGCAGTACTTC
TRBJ1-1 - TRBV5-8 - CASSLFGENTEAFF TGTGCCAGCAGCTTGTTCGGAGAGAACACTGAAGCTTTCTTT
TRBJ2-1 - TRBV24-1 TRBD1 CATSDPGTGNNEQFF TGTGCCACCAGTGATCCCGGGACAGGGAACAATGAGCAGTTCTTC
TRBJ1-1 - TRBV5-1 - CASSLQENTEAFF TGCGCCAGCAGCTTACAAGAGAACACTGAAGCTTTCTTT
TRBJ2-6 - TRBV5-1 - CASSLASQAGANVLTF TGCGCCAGCAGCTTGGCATCCCAGGCTGGGGCCAACGTCCTGACTTTC
TRBJ2-7 - TRBV10-2 - CASSERPRHKGSYEQYF TGCGCCAGCAGTGAGCGCCCCAGGCACAAAGGATCCTACGAGCAGTACTTC
TRBJ1-2 - TRBV6-5 TRBD1 CASTTGATTYGYTF TGTGCCAGCACGACAGGGGCAACGACCTATGGCTACACCTTC
TRBJ2-1 - TRBV30 TRBD1 CAWNDREVGNEQFF TGTGCCTGGAATGACAGGGAAGTGGGCAATGAGCAGTTCTTC
TRBJ2-5 - TRBV19 - CASSIGAGEETGKTQYF TGTGCCAGTAGTATAGGTGCAGGCGAAGAAACGGGGAAGACCCAGTACTTC
TRBJ2-5 - TRBV7-2 - CASSSQGSPGAQYF TGTGCCAGCAGCTCTCAGGGCAGCCCGGGGGCCCAGTACTTC
TRBJ2-1 - TRBV4-2 TRBD2 CASSYSSGITVGEQFF TGTGCCAGCAGCTACTCTAGCGGGATAACCGTTGGTGAGCAGTTCTTC
TRBJ2-1 - TRBV7-3 TRBD2 CASGGGHSSYNEQFF TGTGCCAGCGGCGGGGGTCACAGCTCCTACAATGAGCAGTTCTTC
TRBJ2-4 - TRBV5-1 - CASSIAGGRVQYF TGCGCCAGCAGCATTGCAGGAGGACGGGTTCAGTACTTC
TRBJ1-1 - TRBV10-2 TRBD1 CASSESTGGSMNTEAFF TGCGCCAGCAGTGAGTCGACAGGGGGGAGCATGAACACTGAAGCTTTCTTT
TRBJ1-1 - TRBV7-8 - CASSLSTPQGTEAFF TGTGCCAGCAGCTTATCCACACCCCAGGGCACTGAAGCTTTCTTT
TRBJ2-1 - TRBV25-1 - CASSEELPYNEQFF TGTGCCAGCAGTGAAGAACTTCCTTACAATGAGCAGTTCTTC
TRBJ1-3 - TRBV30 - CAWSAYAGVSLFSGNTIYF TGTGCCTGGAGTGCGTATGCGGGGGTGTCCTTGTTCTCTGGAAACACCATATATTTT
TRBJ2-1 - TRBV10-3 - CAISGRRRDSYNEQFF TGTGCCATCAGTGGGCGGAGGAGAGACTCTTACAATGAGCAGTTCTTC
TRBJ2-1 once TRBV5-1 - CASSPRGEAYNEQFF TGCGCCAGCAGCCCGCGGGGAGAAGCCTACAATGAGCAGTTCTTC
TRBJ2-1 - TRBV20-1 - CSAPRQVEQFF TGCAGTGCCCCACGACAGGTTGAGCAGTTCTTC
TRBJ1-1 - TRBV15 TRBD1 CATRDSWNTEAFF TGTGCCACCCGGGACAGCTGGAACACTGAAGCTTTCTTT
TRBJ1-5 - TRBV27 - CASSLVAGGKRQPQHF TGTGCCAGCAGTTTAGTCGCCGGAGGGAAGCGACAGCCCCAGCATTTT
TRBJ2-6 once TRBV5-4 - CASSTPGRANVLTF TGTGCCAGCAGCACCCCAGGGAGGGCCAACGTCCTGACTTTC
TRBJ2-7 many TRBV3-1/TRBV3-2 - CASSQGGPLYEQYF TGTGCCAGCAGCCAAGGAGGGCCTCTCTACGAGCAGTACTTC
TRBJ2-5 - TRBV2 - CASKSPGAQETQYF TGTGCCAGCAAGAGCCCAGGGGCCCAAGAGACCCAGTACTTC
TRBJ2-5 - TRBV24-1 - CATSDRATQETQYF TGTGCCACCAGTGACAGGGCCACCCAAGAGACCCAGTACTTC
TRBJ2-1 - TRBV20-1 TRBD2 CSALLAHEQFF TGCAGTGCTTTACTAGCGCACGAGCAGTTCTTC
TRBJ2-3 - TRBV6-5 TRBD2 CASSWSSGFTDTQYF TGTGCCAGCAGTTGGTCTAGCGGGTTCACAGATACGCAGTATTTT
TRBJ2-5 once TRBV11-2 TRBD1 CASSPGTVQETQYF TGTGCCAGCAGCCCCGGGACAGTCCAAGAGACCCAGTACTTC
TRBJ2-3 - TRBV9 - CASSVFVWDTRGDTQYF TGTGCCAGCAGCGTGTTTGTGTGGGACACGAGGGGAGATACGCAGTATTTT
TRBJ1-5 few TRBV10-1 - CATSSGTTNQPQHF TGCGCCACCAGCTCCGGGACAACAAATCAGCCCCAGCATTTT
TRBJ1-6 - TRBV19 - CASSMGGGRSPLHF TGTGCCAGTAGTATGGGTGGCGGCCGGTCACCCCTCCACTTT
TRBJ2-5 - TRBV7-2 - CASSLDRGGETQYF TGTGCCAGCAGCTTAGATCGGGGAGGAGAGACCCAGTACTTC
TRBJ2-3 few TRBV3-1/TRBV3-2 TRBD2 CASSRTSGSGTQYF TGTGCCAGCAGCCGGACTAGCGGGAGTGGTACGCAGTATTTT
TRBJ2-3 - TRBV5-1 - CASSLDGGVSDTQYF TGCGCCAGCAGCTTGGATGGCGGGGTCAGCGATACGCAGTATTTT
TRBJ1-5 - TRBV6-1 - CASSEGQNNQPQHF TGTGCCAGCAGTGAAGGACAGAACAATCAGCCCCAGCATTTT
TRBJ1-6 - TRBV3-1/TRBV3-2 - CASSPQEGSPLHF TGTGCCAGCAGCCCCCAGGAGGGTTCACCCCTCCACTTT
TRBJ1-6 few TRBV7-8 - CASSSSRGSSYNSPLHF TGTGCCAGCAGCTCCTCACGGGGAAGCTCCTATAATTCACCCCTCCACTTT
TRBJ1-2 - TRBV7-9 - CASSFTTGLNYGYTF TGTGCCAGCAGCTTCACGACAGGACTTAACTATGGCTACACCTTC
TRBJ1-1 - TRBV25-1 - CASSEVGGRDTEAFF TGTGCCAGCAGTGAAGTGGGGGGGAGGGACACTGAAGCTTTCTTT
TRBJ1-1 - TRBV11-2 TRBD1 CASSPTLTTGYTEAFF TGTGCCAGCAGCCCCACCCTTACGACAGGGTACACTGAAGCTTTCTTT
TRBJ2-1 - TRBV27 - CASSLRGPNEQFF TGTGCCAGCAGTCTCCGAGGGCCCAATGAGCAGTTCTTC
TRBJ1-1 - TRBV7-6 - CASSLRSGGGTEAFF TGTGCCAGCAGCTTAAGATCGGGGGGCGGAACTGAAGCTTTCTTT
TRBJ2-1 - TRBV13 TRBD2 CASSPRDSGTSSYNEQFF TGTGCCAGCAGCCCCCGGGATAGCGGGACGAGCTCCTACAATGAGCAGTTCTTC
TRBJ1-5 - TRBV27 TRBD1 CASSLSPPTGTRSNQPQHF TGTGCCAGCAGTTTATCCCCCCCGACAGGGACTAGGAGCAATCAGCCCCAGCATTTT